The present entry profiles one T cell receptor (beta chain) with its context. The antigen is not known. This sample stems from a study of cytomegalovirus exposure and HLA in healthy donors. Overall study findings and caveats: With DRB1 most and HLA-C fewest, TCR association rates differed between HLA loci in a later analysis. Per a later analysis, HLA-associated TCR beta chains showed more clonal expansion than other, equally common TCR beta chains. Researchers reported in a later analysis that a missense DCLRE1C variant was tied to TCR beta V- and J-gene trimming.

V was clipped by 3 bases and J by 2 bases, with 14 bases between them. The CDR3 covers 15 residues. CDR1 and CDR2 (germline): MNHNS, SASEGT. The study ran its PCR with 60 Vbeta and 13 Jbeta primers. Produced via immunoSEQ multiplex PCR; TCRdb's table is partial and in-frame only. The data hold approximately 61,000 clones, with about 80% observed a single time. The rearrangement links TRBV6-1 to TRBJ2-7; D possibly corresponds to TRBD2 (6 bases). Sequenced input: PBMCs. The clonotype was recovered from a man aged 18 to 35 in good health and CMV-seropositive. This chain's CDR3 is CASSDWGGGTYEQYF. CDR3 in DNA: TGTGCCAGCAGTGATTGGGGTGGGGGGACCTACGAGCAGTACTTC.